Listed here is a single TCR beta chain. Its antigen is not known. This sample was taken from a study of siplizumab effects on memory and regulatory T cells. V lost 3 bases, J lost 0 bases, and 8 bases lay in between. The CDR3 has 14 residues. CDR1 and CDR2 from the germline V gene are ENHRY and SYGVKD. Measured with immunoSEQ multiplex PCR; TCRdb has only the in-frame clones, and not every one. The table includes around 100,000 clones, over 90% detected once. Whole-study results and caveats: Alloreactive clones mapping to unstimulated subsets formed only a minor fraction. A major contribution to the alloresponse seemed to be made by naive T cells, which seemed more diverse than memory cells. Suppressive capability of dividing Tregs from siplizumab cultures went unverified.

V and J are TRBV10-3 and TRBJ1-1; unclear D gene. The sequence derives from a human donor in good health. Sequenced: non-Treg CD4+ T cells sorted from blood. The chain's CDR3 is CAISDGQLNTEAFF. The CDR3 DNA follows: TGTGCCATCAGTGACGGTCAACTGAACACTGAAGCTTTCTTT.